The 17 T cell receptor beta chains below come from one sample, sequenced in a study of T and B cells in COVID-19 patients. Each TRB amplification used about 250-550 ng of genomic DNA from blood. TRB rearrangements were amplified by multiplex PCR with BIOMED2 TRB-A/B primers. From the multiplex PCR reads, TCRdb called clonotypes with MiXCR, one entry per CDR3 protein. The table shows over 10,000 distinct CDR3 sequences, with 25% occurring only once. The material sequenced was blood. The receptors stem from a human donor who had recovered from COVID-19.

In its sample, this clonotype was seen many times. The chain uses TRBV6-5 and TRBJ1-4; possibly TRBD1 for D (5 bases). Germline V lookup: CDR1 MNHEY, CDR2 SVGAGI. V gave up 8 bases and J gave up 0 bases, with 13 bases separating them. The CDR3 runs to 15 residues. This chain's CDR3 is CASSGTGATNEKLFF. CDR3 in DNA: TGTGCCAGCTCCGGGACGGGAGCAACTAATGAAAAACTGTTTTTT.

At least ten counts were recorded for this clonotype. CDR3: CASSPNRGDNEQYF. For the CDR3, the DNA is TGTGCCAGCAGTCCCAACAGGGGGGATAACGAGCAGTACTTC. The chain recombines TRBV27 with TRBJ2-7; 8 nucleotides agree with TRBD1. The CDR3 spans 14 residues. Germline CDR1 and CDR2: MNHEY and SMNVEV (reference sequence). The trim removed 5 bases at V and 5 bases at J, leaving 8 bases unmatched.

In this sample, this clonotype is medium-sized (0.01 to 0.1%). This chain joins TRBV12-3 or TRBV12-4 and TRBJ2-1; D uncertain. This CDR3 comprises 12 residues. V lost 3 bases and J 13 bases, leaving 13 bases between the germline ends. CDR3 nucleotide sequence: TGTGCCAGCAGTTTCCGGTCGCCCCCCCAGTTCTTC. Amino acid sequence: CASSFRSPPQFF.

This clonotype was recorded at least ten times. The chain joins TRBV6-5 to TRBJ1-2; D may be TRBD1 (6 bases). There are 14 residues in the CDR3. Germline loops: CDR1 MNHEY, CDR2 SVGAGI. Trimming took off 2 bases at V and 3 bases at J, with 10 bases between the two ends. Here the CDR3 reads CASSYKAGDYGYTF. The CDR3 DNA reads TGTGCCAGCAGTTACAAGGCAGGGGACTATGGCTACACCTTC.

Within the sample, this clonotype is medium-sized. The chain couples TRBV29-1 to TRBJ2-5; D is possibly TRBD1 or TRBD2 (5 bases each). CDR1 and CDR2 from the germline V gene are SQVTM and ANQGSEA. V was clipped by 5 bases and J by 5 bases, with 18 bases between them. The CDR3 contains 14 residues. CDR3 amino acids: CSVLRPGPGETQYF. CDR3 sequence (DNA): TGCAGCGTTCTCAGACCGGGACCGGGCGAGACCCAGTACTTC.

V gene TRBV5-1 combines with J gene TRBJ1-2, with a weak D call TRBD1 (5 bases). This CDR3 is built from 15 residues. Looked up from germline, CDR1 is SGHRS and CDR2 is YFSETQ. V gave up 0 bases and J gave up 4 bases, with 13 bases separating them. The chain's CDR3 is CASSLVPGQIYGYTF. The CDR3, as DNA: TGCGCCAGCAGCTTGGTTCCGGGGCAGATCTATGGCTACACCTTC.

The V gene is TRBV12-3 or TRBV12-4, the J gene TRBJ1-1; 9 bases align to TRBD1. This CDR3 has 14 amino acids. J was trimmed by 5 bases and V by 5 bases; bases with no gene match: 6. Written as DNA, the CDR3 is TGTGCCAGCAGTACGACAGGGGGAGGGACTGAAGCTTTCTTT. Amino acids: CASSTTGGGTEAFF.

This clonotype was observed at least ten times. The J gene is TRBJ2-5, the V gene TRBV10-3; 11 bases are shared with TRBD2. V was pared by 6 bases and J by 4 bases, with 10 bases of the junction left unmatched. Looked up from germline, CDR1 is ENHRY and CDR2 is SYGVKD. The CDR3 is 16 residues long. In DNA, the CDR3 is TGTGCCATCAGCAGAGTTAGCGGGGGGGCCGGAGAGACCCAGTACTTC. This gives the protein CAISRVSGGAGETQYF.

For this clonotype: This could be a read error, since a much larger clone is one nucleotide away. DNA for the CDR3: TGTGCCAGCAGGGAGTCCGGGACATGGGCAGATACGCAGTATTTT. Translated: CASRESGTWADTQYF. This sequence joins TRBV12-3 or TRBV12-4 and TRBJ2-3; D is perhaps TRBD1 (6 bases). V lost 6 bases to trimming and J lost 4 bases, with 17 bases between them. The CDR3 sequence is 15 residues long.

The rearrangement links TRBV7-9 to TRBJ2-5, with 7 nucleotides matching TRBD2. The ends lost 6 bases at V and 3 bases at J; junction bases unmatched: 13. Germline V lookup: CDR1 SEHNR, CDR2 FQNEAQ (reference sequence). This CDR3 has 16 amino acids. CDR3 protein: CASRAGRGRIKETQYF. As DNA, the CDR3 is TGTGCCAGCAGGGCTGGGAGGGGCCGAATAAAAGAGACCCAGTACTTC.

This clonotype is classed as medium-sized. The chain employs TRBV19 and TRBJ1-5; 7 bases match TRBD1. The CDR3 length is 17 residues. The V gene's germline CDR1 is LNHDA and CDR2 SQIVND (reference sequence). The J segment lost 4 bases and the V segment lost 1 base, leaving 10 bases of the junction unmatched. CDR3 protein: CASSIVRGGTDNQPQHF. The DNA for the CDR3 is TGTGCCAGTAGTATAGTCCGGGGCGGGACAGATAATCAGCCCCAGCATTTT.

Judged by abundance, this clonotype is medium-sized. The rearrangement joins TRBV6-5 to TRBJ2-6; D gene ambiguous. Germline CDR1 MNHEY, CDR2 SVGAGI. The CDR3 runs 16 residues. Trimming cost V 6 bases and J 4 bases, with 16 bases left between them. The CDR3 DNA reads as TGTGCCAGCAGCCGAATCTTGACTTCCGGGGCCAACGTCCTGACTTTC. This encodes CASSRILTSGANVLTF.

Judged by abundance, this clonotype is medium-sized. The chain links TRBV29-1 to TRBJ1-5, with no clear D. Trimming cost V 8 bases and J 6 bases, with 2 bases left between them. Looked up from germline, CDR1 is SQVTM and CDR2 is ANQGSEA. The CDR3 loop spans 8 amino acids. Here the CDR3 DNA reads TGCAGCTTTCAGCCCCAGCATTTT. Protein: CSFQPQHF. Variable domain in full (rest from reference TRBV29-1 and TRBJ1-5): SAVISQKPSRDICQRGTSLTIQCQVDSQVTMMFWYRQQPGQSLTLIATANQGSEATYESGFVIDKFPISRPNLTFSTLTVSNMSPEDSSIYLCSFQPQHFGDGTRLSIL.

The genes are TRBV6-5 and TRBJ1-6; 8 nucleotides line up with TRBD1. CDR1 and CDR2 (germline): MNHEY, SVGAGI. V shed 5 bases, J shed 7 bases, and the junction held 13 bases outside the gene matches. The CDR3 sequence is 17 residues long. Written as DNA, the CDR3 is TGTGCCAGCAGTCCTATACTAACAGGGGGTGGGAATTCACCCCTCCACTTT. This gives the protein CASSPILTGGGNSPLHF.

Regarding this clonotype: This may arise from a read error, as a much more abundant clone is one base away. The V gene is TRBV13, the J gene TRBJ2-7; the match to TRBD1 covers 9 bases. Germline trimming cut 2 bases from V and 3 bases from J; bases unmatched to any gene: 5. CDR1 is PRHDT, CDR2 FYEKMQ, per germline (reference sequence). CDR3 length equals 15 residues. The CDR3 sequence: CASSLRGQGYYEQYF. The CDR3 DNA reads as TGTGCCAGCAGCTTACGGGGACAGGGATACTACGAGCAGTACTTC.

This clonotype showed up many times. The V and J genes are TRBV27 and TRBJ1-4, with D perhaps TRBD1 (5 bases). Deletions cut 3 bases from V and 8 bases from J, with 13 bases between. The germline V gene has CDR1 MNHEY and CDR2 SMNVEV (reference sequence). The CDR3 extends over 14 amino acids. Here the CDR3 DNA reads TGTGCCAGCAGTTTTGGGACGGGTGGAGAAAAACTGTTTTTT. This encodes CASSFGTGGEKLFF.

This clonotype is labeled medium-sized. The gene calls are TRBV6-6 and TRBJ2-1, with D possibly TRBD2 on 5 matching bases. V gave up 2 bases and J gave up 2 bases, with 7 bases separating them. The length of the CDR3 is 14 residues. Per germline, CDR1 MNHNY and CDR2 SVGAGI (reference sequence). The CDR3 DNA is TGTGCCAGCAGTTACGGGAGAGCCTACAATGAGCAGTTCTTC. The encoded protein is CASSYGRAYNEQFF.